The 27 T cell receptor beta chains below were found in one sample sequenced in a study of T cells in Graves' hyperthyroidism and ophthalmopathy. Researchers took RNA transcripts and amplified the TCR beta CDR3 regions from them. A first-round RT-PCR of the TCR CDR3 used the HTBI primer set. Each CDR3 protein is one row after TCRdb ran MiXCR on the multiplex PCR reads. The sample consists of 50,000 to 55,000 distinct CDR3 sequences, under 50% of them appearing once. Sample: blood. Receptors were obtained from a woman between 45 and 65 years old with Graves' ophthalmopathy.

This clonotype was seen ten or more times. CDR3: CASSLGLETDTQYF. The CDR3 nucleotides are TGTGCCAGCAGCTTAGGCCTAGAAACAGATACGCAGTATTTT. The V call is TRBV7-9, the J call TRBJ2-3, with D unclear. The germline V gene encodes CDR1 SEHNR and CDR2 FQNEAQ (reference sequence). The CDR3 runs to 14 residues. The ends were cut back, 1 base at V and 3 bases at J, with 8 bases in the middle.

This clonotype was found many times. The chain combines TRBV20-1 with TRBJ2-5; tentative D call: TRBD2 (5 bases). This CDR3 has 15 amino acids. V lost 2 bases and J 4 bases, leaving 17 bases between the germline ends. Per germline, CDR1 DFQATT and CDR2 SNEGSKA (reference sequence). The chain's CDR3 is CSARPFGVARETQYF. CDR3 nucleotide sequence: TGCAGTGCTAGACCCTTCGGGGTTGCGCGAGAGACCCAGTACTTC.

This clonotype was observed at least ten times. This sequence joins TRBV7-8 and TRBJ1-1, with TRBD1 as a possible D gene (5 bases). CDR1 and CDR2 (germline): SGHVS, FQNEAQ. Trimming took 5 bases from V and 4 from J, leaving 14 bases between them. This CDR3 comprises 14 residues. The CDR3 here is CASSGGTPGTEAFF. In DNA, the CDR3 is TGTGCCAGCAGCGGCGGGACTCCGGGCACTGAAGCTTTCTTT.

The rearrangement joins TRBV7-9 to TRBJ1-1; D might be TRBD1 (5 bases). Germline lookup yields CDR1 SEHNR and CDR2 FQNEAQ (reference sequence). The CDR3 runs 14 residues. V was shortened by 3 bases and J by 1 base, with 9 bases between the two germline ends. The CDR3 nucleotides are TGTGCCAGCAGCTTTTTGGGACCGAACACTGAAGCTTTCTTT. Protein sequence: CASSFLGPNTEAFF. Drawing the rest from reference TRBV7-9 and TRBJ1-1, the complete variable domain is DTGVSQNPRHKITKRGQNVTFRCDPISEHNRLYWYRQTLGQGPEFLTYFQNEAQLEKSRLLSDRFSAERPKGSFSTLEIQRTEQGDSAMYLCASSFLGPNTEAFFGQGTRLTVV.

This clonotype was picked up one time. The V call is TRBV20-1, the J call TRBJ2-7, with D possibly being TRBD2 (7 bases). The CDR3 is 15 residues long. Trimming pared 0 bases from V and 2 bases from J, leaving 14 bases between. Germline lookup yields CDR1 DFQATT and CDR2 SNEGSKA (reference sequence). CDR3 DNA: TGCAGTGCTAGAGATGGGGGGGGGGCAACCTACGAGCAGTACTTC. Its protein is CSARDGGGATYEQYF.

This clonotype was picked up one time. The chain recombines TRBV7-9 with TRBJ1-1; 8 bases fit TRBD1. V shed 3 bases and J 5 bases; nucleotides not matched to a gene: 2. Germline V CDR1 and CDR2: SEHNR, FQNEAQ (reference sequence). CDR3 length equals 13 residues. The CDR3 DNA sequence: TGTGCCAGCAGCTTGTGGACAGGGACTGAAGCTTTCTTT. This encodes CASSLWTGTEAFF.

Details on this clonotype: A much larger clone differs by one base, so this may be a read error. J is TRBJ1-2 and V is TRBV6-2 or TRBV6-3; D remains unclear. CDR1 is MNHEY, CDR2 SVGEGT, per germline. The CDR3 spans 12 residues. V gave up 10 bases and J gave up 8 bases, with 17 bases separating them. CDR3 amino acids: CATNEGNQGYTF. CDR3 DNA sequence: TGTGCCACCAACGAGGGTAACCAGGGCTACACCTTC.

CDR3: CASTPFGEDSSAYEQYF. In DNA, the CDR3 is TGTGCCAGTACTCCTTTTGGGGAGGACAGCAGCGCCTACGAGCAGTACTTC. V is TRBV6-5 and J is TRBJ2-7, with D tentatively TRBD1 or TRBD2 (6 bases each). Germline V CDR1 and CDR2: MNHEY, SVGAGI. CDR3 length equals 17 residues. With 9 bases removed from V and 2 bases from J, the gap between germline ends came to 26 bases.

This clonotype was seen many times. The chain has TRBV27 and TRBJ2-1; D not resolved. Germline CDR1 is MNHEY and CDR2 is SMNVEV (reference sequence). V was pared by 2 bases and J by 6 bases, with 8 bases between. This CDR3 region has 13 residues. The CDR3 DNA reads TGTGCCAGCAGTTTAAGTATTAGCAATGAGCAGTTCTTC. Translated: CASSLSISNEQFF.

This clonotype rates as medium-sized (0.01 to 0.1%). The chain has TRBV10-3 and TRBJ2-1; possibly TRBD2 for D (6 bases). The CDR3 spans 13 residues. The germline gives CDR1 ENHRY, CDR2 SYGVKD. V lost 7 bases to trimming and J lost 5 bases, with 12 bases between them. This CDR3 is CAIMGDSHNEQFF. CDR3 DNA: TGTGCCATCATGGGGGACTCTCACAATGAGCAGTTCTTC.

Regarding this clonotype: The DNA is omitted, as the CDR3 cannot be located on it reliably, and the CDR3 follows TCRdb's listing. CDR3: CASALPQERELFGPGTHFDYGYTF. The V and J genes are TRBV2 and TRBJ1-2; TRBD1 was called by the table and not checked on the DNA. The CDR3 has 24 amino acids, counting both end residues. Germline V CDR1 and CDR2: SNHLY, FYNNEI.

This clonotype was counted many times. V and J are TRBV11-2 and TRBJ2-2; 7 positions match TRBD2. J lost 7 bases, V lost 8 bases, and 13 bases had no gene match. In germline, CDR1 is SGHAT, CDR2 FQNNGV. The CDR3 consists of 15 residues. DNA of the CDR3: TGTGCCAGCCAATTGGGAGGGCGGCGGGACGGGGAGCTGTTTTTT. Translation: CASQLGGRRDGELFF.

This clonotype was recorded a few times. The chain couples TRBV28 to TRBJ2-1; 11 positions match TRBD2. Germline CDR1 reads MDHEN; CDR2 reads SYDVKM. The CDR3 runs to 16 residues. The V gene end was trimmed by 4 bases and the J gene end by 3 bases; junction bases not matched to a gene: 5. The CDR3: CASSSETSGDYNEQFF. Here the CDR3 DNA reads TGTGCCAGCAGTTCGGAGACTAGCGGGGACTACAATGAGCAGTTCTTC.

The rearrangement links TRBV5-1 to TRBJ1-5, with D tentatively TRBD1 (5 bases). The CDR3 consists of 15 residues. Germline values: CDR1 SGHRS, CDR2 YFSETQ. Deletions cut 5 bases from V and 3 bases from J, with 15 bases between. CDR3 nucleotides: TGCGCCAGCAGTTCCGGGACGGACTACAATCAGCCCCAGCATTTT. Encoded protein: CASSSGTDYNQPQHF.

This clonotype was seen many times. The rearrangement joins TRBV5-4 to TRBJ2-1, with 8 bases lining up with TRBD1. Germline V gene lookup returns CDR1 SGHNT and CDR2 YYREEE (reference sequence). J lost 4 bases, V lost 4 bases, and 7 bases had no gene match. This CDR3 contains 15 residues. CDR3 DNA sequence: TGTGCCAGCAGCGCGACAGGGGCTAATTACAATGAGCAGTTCTTC. This gives the protein CASSATGANYNEQFF.

This clonotype was counted ten times or more. The V call is TRBV28, the J call TRBJ1-5; 9 bases are shared with TRBD1. CDR1 MDHEN and CDR2 SYDVKM come from the germline V gene. The CDR3 spans 14 residues. After removal of 7 bases from V and 7 bases from J, the junction contained 8 bases not matched to a gene. CDR3 protein: CASTTGQGRQPQHF. CDR3 nucleotide sequence: TGTGCCAGCACCACCGGACAGGGGCGGCAGCCCCAGCATTTT.

As for this clonotype: A much larger clone lies a single base off, so this may be a read error. V is TRBV16 and J is TRBJ2-1; D uncertain. CDR3 length: 13 amino acids. Germline CDR1 and CDR2: KGHSY and FQNENV. In DNA, the CDR3 is TGTGCCAGCAGCCAATCTTCCGTCAATGGGCAGTTCTTC. Translation: CASSQSSVNGQFF.

This clonotype was detected many times. V usage is TRBV29-1 and J usage is TRBJ2-3, with 8 bases fitting TRBD2. V lost 7 bases to trimming and J lost 5 bases; unmatched junction nucleotides: 11. From germline, CDR1 is SQVTM and CDR2 ANQGSEA. The CDR3 covers 14 residues. The CDR3 protein is CSDLGGGRQDTQYF. For the CDR3, the DNA is TGCAGCGACTTGGGGGGCGGGAGGCAAGATACGCAGTATTTT.

This clonotype showed up many times. The chain couples TRBV5-8 to TRBJ2-1; the D is unclear. In germline, CDR1 is SGHTS, CDR2 YDEGEE. Trimming stripped 1 base from V and 7 bases from J, with 15 bases between. CDR3 length equals 15 residues. CDR3 DNA: TGTGCCAGCAGCTTGACATCGAGTACATGGAATGAGCAGTTCTTC. This gives the protein CASSLTSSTWNEQFF.

The genes are TRBV6-2 or TRBV6-3 and TRBJ2-1; 8 bases map to TRBD1. The CDR3 spans 16 residues. Germline trimming cut 6 bases from V and 3 bases from J; bases unmatched to any gene: 10. The germline V gene encodes CDR1 MNHEY and CDR2 SVGEGT. The CDR3 DNA sequence: TGTGCCAGCAGGCAATCCGGGACAGGCTTCTACAATGAGCAGTTCTTC. It codes for CASRQSGTGFYNEQFF.

Regarding this clonotype: A read error may produce the germline difference seen at one junction end. The rearrangement links TRBV7-2 to TRBJ1-1; TRBD1 aligns across 7 bases. CDR3 size: 14 residues. Germline V gives CDR1 SGHTA, CDR2 FQGNSA. The CDR3 nucleotides are TGCGCCAGCAGCCCCGGGACAGCGAACACTGAAGCTTTCTTT. Its protein product is CASSPGTANTEAFF.

The rearrangement links TRBV14 to TRBJ2-1; 12 bases align to TRBD2. Trimming took 8 bases from V and 8 from J; bases not matched to a gene: 13. The CDR3 sequence is 16 residues long. Germline V CDR1 and CDR2: SGHDN, FVKESK. The CDR3 reads CASSPPTSGGKDEQFF. DNA for the CDR3: TGTGCCAGCTCACCGCCAACTAGCGGGGGGAAAGATGAGCAGTTCTTC.

This chain uses TRBV2 with TRBJ2-6; D not certain. The V end lost 7 bases, the J end lost 0 bases, and 7 bases lay between the germline ends. In germline, CDR1 is SNHLY, CDR2 FYNNEI. The CDR3 loop spans 14 amino acids. CDR3 loop: CASNPISGANVLTF. CDR3 nucleotide sequence: TGTGCCAGCAACCCCATCTCTGGGGCCAACGTCCTGACTTTC.

This clonotype was detected only a few times. The chain employs TRBV13 and TRBJ1-2, with 12 bases aligning to TRBD1. The CDR3 runs 17 residues. After removal of 8 bases from V and 4 bases from J, the junction contained 14 bases not matched to a gene. Germline values: CDR1 PRHDT, CDR2 FYEKMQ (reference sequence). The CDR3 region is CASSPGTGGHLGYGYTF. CDR3 coding DNA: TGTGCCAGCTCACCGGGGACAGGGGGCCATCTTGGCTATGGCTACACCTTC.

This clonotype occurred many times. This chain connects TRBV20-1 to TRBJ2-5; TRBD2 matches at 16 bases. Germline-derived CDR1 and CDR2 are DFQATT and SNEGSKA (reference sequence). The CDR3 extends over 19 amino acids. The CDR3, as DNA: TGCAGCGCGAATAGTCCCGGGACTAGCGGGAGGGCCGTCGGGGAGACCCAGTACTTC. Amino acids: CSANSPGTSGRAVGETQYF.

Regarding this clonotype: Sequence at one end of the junction differs from germline and may be a read error. The rearrangement uses TRBV20-1 and TRBJ2-2; 10 positions match TRBD1. This CDR3 has 16 residues. Germline lookup yields CDR1 DFQATT and CDR2 SNEGSKA (reference sequence). In DNA form, the CDR3 reads TGCAGTGCTACCGACAGGGGGCTTTCGAACACCGGGGAGCCGTTTTTT. Translating it yields CSATDRGLSNTGEPFF.

The V gene is TRBV20-1, the J gene TRBJ1-5; D remains unclear. The CDR3 length is 13 residues. The germline V and J ends were trimmed by 0 bases and 14 bases, with 17 bases remaining between them. Germline CDR1 reads DFQATT; CDR2 reads SNEGSKA (reference sequence). Here the CDR3 reads CSARDGRATYEHF. CDR3 in DNA: TGCAGTGCTAGAGATGGGAGGGCGACCTACGAGCATTTT.